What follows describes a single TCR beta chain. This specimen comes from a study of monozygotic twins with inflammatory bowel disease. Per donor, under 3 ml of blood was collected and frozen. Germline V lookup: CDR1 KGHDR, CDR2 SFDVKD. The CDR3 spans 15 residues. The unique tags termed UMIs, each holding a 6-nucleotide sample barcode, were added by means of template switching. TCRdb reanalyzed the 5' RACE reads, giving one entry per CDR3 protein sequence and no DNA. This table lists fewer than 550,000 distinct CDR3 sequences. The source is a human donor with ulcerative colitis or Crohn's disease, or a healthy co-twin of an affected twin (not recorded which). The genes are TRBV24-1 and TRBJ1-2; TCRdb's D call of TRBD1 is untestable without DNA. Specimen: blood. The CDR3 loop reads CATSDPRGGGDGYTF.